This section outlines one TCR beta chain sequence together with its context. The data belong to a study of blood T cell repertoires in COVID-19. Study at large: Samples of COVID-19 (acute and convalescent) were obtained from the United States, Italy and Spain. The cDNA or gDNA used as material had been derived from T cells, B-cell-depleted T cells, or PBMCs.

Original handling: Estimated nucleated cell counts came from reference gene primer amplification. Repertoires were generated with immunoSEQ multiplex PCR, while TCRdb's copy carries only in-frame clones and drops some. The D gene and trimming were derived from the DNA, and the V and J assignments and clone size from that table. The sample has approximately 52,000 clones, roughly 90% seen once. The germline V gene has CDR1 SNHLY and CDR2 FYNNEI. The CDR3 runs 16 residues. Trimming shortened V by 3 bases and J by 2 bases, and 14 bases separated the two germline ends. Input material: peripheral blood. The chain joins TRBV2 to TRBJ2-1, with a weak D call TRBD2 (5 bases). This clonotype originated in a human donor with active COVID-19. The donor label of this sample is uncertain. This CDR3 is CASSDPTRVPYNEQFF. Here the CDR3 DNA reads TGTGCCAGCAGTGACCCTACGAGGGTCCCCTACAATGAGCAGTTCTTC.